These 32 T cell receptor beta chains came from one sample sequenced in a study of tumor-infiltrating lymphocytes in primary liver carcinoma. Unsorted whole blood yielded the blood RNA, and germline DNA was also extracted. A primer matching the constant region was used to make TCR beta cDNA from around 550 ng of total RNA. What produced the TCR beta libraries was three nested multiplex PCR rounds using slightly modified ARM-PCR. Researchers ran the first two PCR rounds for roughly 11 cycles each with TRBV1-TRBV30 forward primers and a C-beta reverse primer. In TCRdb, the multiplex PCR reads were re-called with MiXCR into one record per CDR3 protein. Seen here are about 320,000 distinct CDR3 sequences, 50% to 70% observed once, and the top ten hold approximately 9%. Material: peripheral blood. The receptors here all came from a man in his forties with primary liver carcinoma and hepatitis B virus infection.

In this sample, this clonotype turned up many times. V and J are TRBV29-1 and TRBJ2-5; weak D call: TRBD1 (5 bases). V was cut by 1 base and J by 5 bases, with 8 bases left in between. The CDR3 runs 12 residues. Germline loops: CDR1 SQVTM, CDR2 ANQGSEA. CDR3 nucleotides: TGCAGCGTTGAAGGGGGCTGGGAGACCCAGTACTTC. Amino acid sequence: CSVEGGWETQYF.

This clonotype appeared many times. CDR3 in DNA: TGTGCCAGCAGCTTCTCCCCAGGACCCTACGAGCAGTACTTC. It yields the protein CASSFSPGPYEQYF. This sequence joins TRBV5-4 and TRBJ2-7; no clear D gene. This CDR3 contains 14 residues. V shed 2 bases and J shed 2 bases, with 11 bases lying between them. Germline V gene lookup returns CDR1 SGHNT and CDR2 YYREEE (reference sequence).

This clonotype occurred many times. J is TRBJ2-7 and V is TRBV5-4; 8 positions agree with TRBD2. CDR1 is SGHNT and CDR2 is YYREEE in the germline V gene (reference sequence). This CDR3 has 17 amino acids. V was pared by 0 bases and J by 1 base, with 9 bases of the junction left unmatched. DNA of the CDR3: TGTGCCAGCAGCTTGGGGGGCCTAGCGGGCCTATCCTACGAGCAGTACTTC. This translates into CASSLGGLAGLSYEQYF.

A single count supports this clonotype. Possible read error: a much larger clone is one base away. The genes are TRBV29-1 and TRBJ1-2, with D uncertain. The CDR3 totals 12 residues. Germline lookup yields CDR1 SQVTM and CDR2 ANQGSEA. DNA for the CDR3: TGCAGCGTTGATTCGGGCAGCGCGTCAGCTATCTTC. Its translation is CSVDSGSASAIF.

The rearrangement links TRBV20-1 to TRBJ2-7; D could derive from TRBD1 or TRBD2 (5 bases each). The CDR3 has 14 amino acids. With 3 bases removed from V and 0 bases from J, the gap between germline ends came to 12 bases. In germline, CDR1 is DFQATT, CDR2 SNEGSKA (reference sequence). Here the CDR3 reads CSASRDPSSYEQYF. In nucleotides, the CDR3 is TGCAGTGCTAGCCGGGACCCCAGCTCCTACGAGCAGTACTTC.

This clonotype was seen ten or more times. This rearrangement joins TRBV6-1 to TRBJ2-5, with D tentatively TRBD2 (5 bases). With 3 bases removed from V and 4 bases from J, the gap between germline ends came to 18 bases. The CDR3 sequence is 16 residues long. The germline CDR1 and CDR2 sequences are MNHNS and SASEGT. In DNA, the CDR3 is TGTGCCAGCAGTGACGTCGGCGGAGTTGGGAGAGAGACCCAGTACTTC. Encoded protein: CASSDVGGVGRETQYF.

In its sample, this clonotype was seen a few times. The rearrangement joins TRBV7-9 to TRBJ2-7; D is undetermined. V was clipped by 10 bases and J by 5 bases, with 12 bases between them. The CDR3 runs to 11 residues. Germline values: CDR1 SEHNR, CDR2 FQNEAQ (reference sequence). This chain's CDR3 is CATRPRDEQYF. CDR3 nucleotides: TGTGCCACCCGGCCCCGCGACGAGCAGTACTTC. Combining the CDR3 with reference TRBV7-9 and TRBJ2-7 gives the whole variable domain DTGVSQNPRHKITKRGQNVTFRCDPISEHNRLYWYRQTLGQGPEFLTYFQNEAQLEKSRLLSDRFSAERPKGSFSTLEIQRTEQGDSAMYLCATRPRDEQYFGPGTRLTVT.

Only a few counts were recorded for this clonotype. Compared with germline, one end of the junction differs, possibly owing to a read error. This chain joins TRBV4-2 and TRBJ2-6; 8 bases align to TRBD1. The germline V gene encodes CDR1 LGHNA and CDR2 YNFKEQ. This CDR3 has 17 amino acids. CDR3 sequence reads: CASSAQGAISGANVLIF. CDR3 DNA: TGTGCCAGCAGCGCCCAGGGGGCGATCTCTGGGGCCAACGTCCTGATTTTC.

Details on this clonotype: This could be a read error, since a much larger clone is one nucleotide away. The CDR3: CASSQGKGRKVDNNNEQFF. DNA of the CDR3: TGCGCCAGCAGCCAAGGGAAGGGGCGCAAGGTCGACAACAACAATGAGCAGTTCTTC. J is TRBJ2-1 and V is TRBV4-1; possible D gene TRBD1, 5 bases. Trimming cost V 1 base and J 5 bases, with 24 bases left between them. Germline V CDR1 and CDR2: MGHRA, YSYEKL. The CDR3 has 19 residues.

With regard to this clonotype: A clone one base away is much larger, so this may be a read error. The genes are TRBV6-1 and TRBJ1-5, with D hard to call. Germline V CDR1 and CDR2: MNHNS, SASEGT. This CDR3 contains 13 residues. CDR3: CVSSGSGGQPQHF. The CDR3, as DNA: TGTGTCAGCAGTGGATCAGGTGGACAGCCCCAGCATTTT.

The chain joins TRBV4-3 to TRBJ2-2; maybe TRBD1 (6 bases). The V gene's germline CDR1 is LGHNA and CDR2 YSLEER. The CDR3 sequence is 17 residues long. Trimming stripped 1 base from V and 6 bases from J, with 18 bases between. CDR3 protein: CASSQVVGTPKAGELFF. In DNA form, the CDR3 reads TGCGCCAGCAGCCAAGTAGTGGGGACACCAAAGGCCGGGGAGCTGTTTTTT.

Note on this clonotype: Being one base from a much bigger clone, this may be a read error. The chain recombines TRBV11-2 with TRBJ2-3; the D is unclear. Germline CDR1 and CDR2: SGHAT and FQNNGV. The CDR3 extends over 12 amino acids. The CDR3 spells CASSRTTDSQYF. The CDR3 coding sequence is TGTGCCAGCAGCCGCACCACAGATTCGCAGTATTTT.

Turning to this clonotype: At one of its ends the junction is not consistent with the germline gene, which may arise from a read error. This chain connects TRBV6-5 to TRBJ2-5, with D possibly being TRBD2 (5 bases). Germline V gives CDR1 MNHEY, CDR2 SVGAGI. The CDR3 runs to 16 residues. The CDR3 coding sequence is TGTGCCAGCAGTTCGGTGGGATTCCTAAGTGGGGAGACCCATTACTTC. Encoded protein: CASSSVGFLSGETHYF.

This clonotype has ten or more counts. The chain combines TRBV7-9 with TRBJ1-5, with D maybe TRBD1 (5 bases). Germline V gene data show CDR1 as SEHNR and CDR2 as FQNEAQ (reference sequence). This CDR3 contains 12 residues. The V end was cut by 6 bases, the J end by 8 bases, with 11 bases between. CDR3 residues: CASSSGGEPQHF. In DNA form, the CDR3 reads TGTGCCAGCAGTTCCGGGGGGGAGCCCCAGCATTTT.

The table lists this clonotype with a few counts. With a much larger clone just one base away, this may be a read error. The CDR3 protein is CASSFLFSGGYNEQFF. As DNA, the CDR3 is TGTGCCAGCAGTTTCCTATTTAGCGGGGGGTACAATGAGCAGTTCTTC. This rearrangement joins TRBV6-2 or TRBV6-3 to TRBJ2-1; TRBD2 aligns across 10 bases. V trimming: 4 bases; J trimming: 4 bases; junction bases outside the gene matches: 7. This CDR3 is built from 16 residues. Germline CDR1 and CDR2: MNHEY and SVGEGT.

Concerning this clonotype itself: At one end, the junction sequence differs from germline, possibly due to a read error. CDR3 amino acids: CASSLVSGSYKEQFF. The DNA for the CDR3 is TGCGCCAGCAGCTTGGTTAGCGGGAGTTACAAAGAGCAGTTCTTC. The gene calls are TRBV5-1 and TRBJ2-1; 9 nucleotides agree with TRBD2. The germline CDR1 and CDR2 sequences are SGHRS and YFSETQ. CDR3 size: 15 residues.

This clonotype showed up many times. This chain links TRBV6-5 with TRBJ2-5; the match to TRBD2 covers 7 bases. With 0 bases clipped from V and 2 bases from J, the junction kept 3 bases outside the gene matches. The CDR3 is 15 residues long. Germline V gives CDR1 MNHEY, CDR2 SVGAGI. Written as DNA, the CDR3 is TGTGCCAGCAGTTACTCTCCTAGCGGACAAGAGACCCAGTACTTC. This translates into CASSYSPSGQETQYF.

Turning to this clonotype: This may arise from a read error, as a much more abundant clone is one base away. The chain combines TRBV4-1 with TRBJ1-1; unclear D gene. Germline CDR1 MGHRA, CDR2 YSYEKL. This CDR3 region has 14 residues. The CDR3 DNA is TGCGTCAGCAGCCTAACAGTGCAGAACACTGAAGCTTTCTTT. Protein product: CVSSLTVQNTEAFF.

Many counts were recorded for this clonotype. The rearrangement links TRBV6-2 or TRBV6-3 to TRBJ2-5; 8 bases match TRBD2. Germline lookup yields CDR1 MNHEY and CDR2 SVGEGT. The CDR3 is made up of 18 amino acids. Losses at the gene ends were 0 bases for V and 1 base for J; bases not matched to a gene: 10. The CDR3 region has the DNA TGTGCCAGCAGTTACTCGATCGAGCGGGAGTGGGGCCAAGAGACCCAGTACTTC. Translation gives CASSYSIEREWGQETQYF.

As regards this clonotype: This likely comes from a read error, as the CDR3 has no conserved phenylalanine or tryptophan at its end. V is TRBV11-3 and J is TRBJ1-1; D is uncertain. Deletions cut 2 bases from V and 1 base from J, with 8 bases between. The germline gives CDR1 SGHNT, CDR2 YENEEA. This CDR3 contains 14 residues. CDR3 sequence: CASSLNSTNTEAFL. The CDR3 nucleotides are TGTGCCAGCAGCTTAAACTCAACGAACACTGAAGCTTTCTTG.

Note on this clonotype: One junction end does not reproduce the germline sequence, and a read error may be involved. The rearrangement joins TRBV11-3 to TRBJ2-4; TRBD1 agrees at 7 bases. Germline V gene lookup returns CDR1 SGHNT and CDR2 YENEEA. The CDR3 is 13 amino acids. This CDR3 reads CASSSTGSDFQYF. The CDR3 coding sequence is TGTGCCAGCAGCTCGACAGGGTCCGACTTTCAATACTTC.

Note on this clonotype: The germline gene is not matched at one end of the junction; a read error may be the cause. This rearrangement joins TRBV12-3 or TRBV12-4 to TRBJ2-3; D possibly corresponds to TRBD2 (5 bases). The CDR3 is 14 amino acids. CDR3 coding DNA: TGTGCCAGCAGGCGAGGGTGCGCCAGCGATACGCAATATTTT. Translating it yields CASRRGCASDTQYF.

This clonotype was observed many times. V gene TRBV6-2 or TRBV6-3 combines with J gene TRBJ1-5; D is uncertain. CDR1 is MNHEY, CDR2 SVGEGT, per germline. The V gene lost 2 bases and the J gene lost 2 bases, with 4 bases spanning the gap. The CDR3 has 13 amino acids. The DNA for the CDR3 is TGTGCCAGCAGTTACGGCCGCAATCAGCCCCAGCATTTT. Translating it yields CASSYGRNQPQHF.

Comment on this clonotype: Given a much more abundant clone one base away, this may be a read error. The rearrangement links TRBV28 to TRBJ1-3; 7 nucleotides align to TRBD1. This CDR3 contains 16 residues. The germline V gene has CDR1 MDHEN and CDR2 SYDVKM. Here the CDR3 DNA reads TGTACCAGCAGAAACAGGGGACGGCTCTCTGGAAACACCATATATTTT. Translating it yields CTSRNRGRLSGNTIYF.

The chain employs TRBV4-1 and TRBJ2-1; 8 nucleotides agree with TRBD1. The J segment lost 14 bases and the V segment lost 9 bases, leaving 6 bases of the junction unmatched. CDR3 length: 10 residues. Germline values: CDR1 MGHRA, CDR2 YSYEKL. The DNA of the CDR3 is TGCGCCAGTAGCGCGGGACAGGAGTTCTTC. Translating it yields CASSAGQEFF.

The CDR3, as DNA: TGTGCCAGCAGTTACCTGACAGGAGCGGGTGAGCAGTTCTTC. Translated, it gives CASSYLTGAGEQFF. This sequence joins TRBV6-5 and TRBJ2-1; D may correspond to TRBD1 or TRBD2 (6 bases each). With 2 bases removed from V and 9 bases from J, the gap between germline ends came to 14 bases. The CDR3 runs 14 residues. In germline, CDR1 is MNHEY, CDR2 SVGAGI.

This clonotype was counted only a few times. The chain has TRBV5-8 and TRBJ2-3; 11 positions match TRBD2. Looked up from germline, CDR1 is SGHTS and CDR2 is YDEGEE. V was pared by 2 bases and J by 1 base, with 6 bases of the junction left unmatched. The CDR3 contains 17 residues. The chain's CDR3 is CASSLPTGLAGTDTQYF. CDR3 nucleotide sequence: TGTGCCAGCAGCTTACCGACGGGACTAGCGGGCACAGATACGCAGTATTTT.

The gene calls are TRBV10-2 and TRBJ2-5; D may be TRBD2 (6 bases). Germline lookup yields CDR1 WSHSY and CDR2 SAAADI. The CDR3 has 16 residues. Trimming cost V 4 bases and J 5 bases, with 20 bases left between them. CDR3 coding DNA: TGCGCCAGCAGTGCACTTCCCGGGAGTGGGACTGAGACCCAGTACTTC. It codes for CASSALPGSGTETQYF.

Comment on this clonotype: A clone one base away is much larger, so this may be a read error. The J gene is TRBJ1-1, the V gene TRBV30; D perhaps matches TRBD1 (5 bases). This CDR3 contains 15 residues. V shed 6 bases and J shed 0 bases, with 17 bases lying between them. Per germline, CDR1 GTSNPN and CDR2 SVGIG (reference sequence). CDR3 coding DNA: TGTGCCTGTACGGGCAGGGTATCCATGAACACTGAAGCTTTCTTT. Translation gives CACTGRVSMNTEAFF.

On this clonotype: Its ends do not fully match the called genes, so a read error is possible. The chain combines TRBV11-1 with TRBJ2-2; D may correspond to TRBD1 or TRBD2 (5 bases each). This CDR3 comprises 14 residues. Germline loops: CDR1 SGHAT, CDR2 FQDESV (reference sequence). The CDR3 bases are TGTGCCAGCAGCTCTCTTGAGGGGTCCGGGGAGCTGTCTTTC. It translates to CASSSLEGSGELSF.

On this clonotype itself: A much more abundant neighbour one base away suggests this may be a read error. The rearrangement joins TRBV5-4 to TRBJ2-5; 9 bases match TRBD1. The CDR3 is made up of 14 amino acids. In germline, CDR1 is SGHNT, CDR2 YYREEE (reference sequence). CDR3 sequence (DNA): TGTGCCAGCAGCGACGGGACAGGGCAAGAGATCCAGTACTTC. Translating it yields CASSDGTGQEIQYF.

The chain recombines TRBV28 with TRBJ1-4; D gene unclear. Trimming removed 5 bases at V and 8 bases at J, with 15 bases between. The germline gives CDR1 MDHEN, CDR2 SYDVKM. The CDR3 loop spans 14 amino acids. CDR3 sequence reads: CASSPPTGGEKLFF. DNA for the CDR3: TGTGCCAGCAGTCCGCCGACGGGAGGCGAAAAACTGTTTTTT.